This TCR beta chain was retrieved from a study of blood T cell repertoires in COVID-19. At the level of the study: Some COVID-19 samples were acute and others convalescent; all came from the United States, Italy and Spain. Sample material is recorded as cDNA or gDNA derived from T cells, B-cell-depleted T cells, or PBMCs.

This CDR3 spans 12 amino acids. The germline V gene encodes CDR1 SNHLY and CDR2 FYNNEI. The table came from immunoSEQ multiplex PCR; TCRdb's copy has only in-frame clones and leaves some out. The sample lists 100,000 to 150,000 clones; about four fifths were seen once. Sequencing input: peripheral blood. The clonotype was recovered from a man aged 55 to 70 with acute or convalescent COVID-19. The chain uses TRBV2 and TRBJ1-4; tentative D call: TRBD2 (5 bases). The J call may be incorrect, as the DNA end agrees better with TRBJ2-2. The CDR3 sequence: CASSDRGKELFF. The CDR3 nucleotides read TGTGCCAGCAGTGACCGGGGAAAGGAGCTGTTTTTT.